These T cell receptor beta chains were read from a single sample in a study of cytomegalovirus exposure and HLA in healthy donors. Generated by immunoSEQ multiplex PCR, the TCRdb table keeps only in-frame clones and is missing some. In the table there are 150,000 to 200,000 clones, 80% to 85% of which are singletons. The specimen was PBMCs. All receptors come from a woman aged 30 to 39 in good health and CMV-seronegative. Each CDR3 is given with its conserved first and last residue. A D gene is named only where the DNA matches it firmly. Size values are once, few and many counts, or a class for expanded clones, and some rows have none.

j_call clone_size v_call d_call cdr3_nt cdr3_aa
TRBJ2-7 once TRBV14 TRBD1 TGTGCCAGCAGCCTACAGGGGTTCTACGAGCAGTACTTC CASSLQGFYEQYF
TRBJ1-4 - TRBV6-5 TRBD1 TGTGCCAGCAGACGTACAGGGGGCTCTAATGAAAAACTGTTTTTT CASRRTGGSNEKLFF
TRBJ2-2 - TRBV11-2 - TGTGCCAGCAGCTTTGGGCACAACACCGGGGAGCTGTTTTTT CASSFGHNTGELFF
TRBJ2-2 - TRBV9 - TGTGCCAGCAGCGTAGTAGGAGATTTTACCGGGGAGCTGTTTTTT CASSVVGDFTGELFF
TRBJ2-7 - TRBV4-1 - TGCGCCAGCAGCCCCACTGAAGTATCCTACTCCTACGAGCAGTACTTC CASSPTEVSYSYEQYF
TRBJ2-3 - TRBV7-6 - TGTGCCAGCAGCTTAGAGGGAGGACAGGCTGGCACAGATACGCAGTATTTT CASSLEGGQAGTDTQYF
TRBJ2-3 - TRBV4-1 TRBD2 TGCGCCAGCAGCCTTCGAGCGGGGGAGATCACAGATACGCAGTATTTT CASSLRAGEITDTQYF
TRBJ2-7 - TRBV4-1 TRBD1 TGCGCCAGCAGCCGATATGCCGGGACAGGGGTAGGCTCAACCTACGAGCAGTACTTC CASSRYAGTGVGSTYEQYF
TRBJ2-6 few TRBV27 - TGTGCCAGCAGTTTGGGGGGGGGCTGGGCCAACGTCCTGACTTTC CASSLGGGWANVLTF
TRBJ1-5 - TRBV27 TRBD1 TGTGCCAGCAGTTTCCGCAGGGGGGTTCTTCAGCCCCAGCATTTT CASSFRRGVLQPQHF
TRBJ1-6 - TRBV19 TRBD1 TGTGCCAGTAGTTACGGGACAGGGGGCCTTAATTCACCCCTCCACTTT CASSYGTGGLNSPLHF
TRBJ2-7 - TRBV28 TRBD2 TGTGCCAGCAGTTTAAGCGGACTAGAATACGAGCAGTACTTC CASSLSGLEYEQYF
TRBJ2-5 - TRBV5-1 TRBD1 TGCGCCAGCAGAGACAGGGGGCAGGAGACCCAGTACTTC CASRDRGQETQYF
TRBJ1-1 - TRBV7-3 TRBD1 TGTGCCAGCAGCTTAGGGACAGTGAACACTGAAGCTTTCTTT CASSLGTVNTEAFF
TRBJ1-5 - TRBV7-9 TRBD1 TGTGCCAGCAGCGTAGGACAGGGTAGTAGCAATCAGCCCCAGCATTTT CASSVGQGSSNQPQHF
TRBJ2-3 - TRBV30 TRBD2 TGTGCCTGGAAGGCGGGGGTCACAGATACGCAGTATTTT CAWKAGVTDTQYF
TRBJ2-5 - TRBV11-1 - TGTGCCAGCAGTGTAGTCAGGGGAGCCCCCCAAGAGACCCAGTACTTC CASSVVRGAPQETQYF
TRBJ2-1 - TRBV5-4 TRBD2 TGTGCCAGCAGCTCACCGACTAGCGGGAGCTACAATGAGCAGTTCTTC CASSSPTSGSYNEQFF
TRBJ2-2 - TRBV19 TRBD2 TGTGCCACATATGGGAGGGACACCGGGGAGCTGTTTTTT CATYGRDTGELFF
TRBJ1-1 - TRBV18 - TGTGCCAGCTCGCCTAGCTTCCAGACCATGAACACTGAAGCTTTCTTT CASSPSFQTMNTEAFF
TRBJ1-2 - TRBV30 - TGTGCCTGGAGTGTACGAGGGCAGAGAGCTAACTATGGCTACACCTTC CAWSVRGQRANYGYTF
TRBJ1-1 - TRBV7-2 - TGTGCCAGCAGCTTTTACGGCACTGAAGCTTTCTTT CASSFYGTEAFF
TRBJ2-7 - TRBV7-8 - TGTGCCAGCAGGGTTCGAGGGGGCTACGAGCAGTACTTC CASRVRGGYEQYF
TRBJ1-1 - TRBV7-9 - TGTGCCAGCAGCCTAACAGGACGAGAAGCTTTCTTT CASSLTGREAFF
TRBJ2-5 once TRBV18 - TGTGCCAGCTCACCCGTTTCGGTGACCCAGTACTTC CASSPVSVTQYF
TRBJ1-3 - TRBV6-5 TRBD1 TGTGCCAGCAGCGAGGACAGGTACTCTGGAAACACCATATATTTT CASSEDRYSGNTIYF
TRBJ1-1 - TRBV6-5 - TGTGCCAGCAGTCTCAAGGGGGGGGGCACTGAAGCTTTCTTT CASSLKGGGTEAFF
TRBJ1-3 - TRBV6-1 - TGTGCCAGCAGTGAAGCTTGGGCCCTCTCTGGAAACACCATATATTTT CASSEAWALSGNTIYF
TRBJ2-2 - TRBV9 - TGTGCCAGCAGCGTAGTGCCAGAAACGAACACCGGGGAGCTGTTTTTT CASSVVPETNTGELFF
TRBJ2-7 - TRBV19 TRBD1 TGTGCCAGTAGATCCGGACAGGGCCCCTACGAGCAGTACTTC CASRSGQGPYEQYF
TRBJ1-1 - TRBV11-2 - TGTGCCAGCACTCCCGAGGTGCTGGTGGGGGGCACTGAAGCTTTCTTT CASTPEVLVGGTEAFF
TRBJ2-7 - TRBV14 - TGTGCCAGCAGCCAAGATAGACGACAGGAGTACGAGCAGTACTTC CASSQDRRQEYEQYF
TRBJ1-1 once TRBV7-3 TRBD1 TGTGCCAGCAGCTATTCCGGGACAGGGGTTAACACTGAAGCTTTCTTT CASSYSGTGVNTEAFF
TRBJ2-7 - TRBV6-1 - TGTGCCAGCAGATCGGGAGAGGGCTCCTACGAGCAGTACTTC CASRSGEGSYEQYF
TRBJ1-2 - TRBV5-6 TRBD1 TGTGCCAGCAGCGTCGGACAGGGTGGTGGCTACACCTTC CASSVGQGGGYTF
TRBJ1-2 - TRBV30 TRBD1 TGTGCCTGGAGTTCGGGACAGCCCGGAGCTAACTATGGCTACACCTTC CAWSSGQPGANYGYTF
TRBJ1-1 - TRBV9 - TGTGCCAGCAGCGTAGCTCCAGGGAACACTGAAGCTTTCTTT CASSVAPGNTEAFF
TRBJ1-5 - TRBV5-8 - TGTGCCAGCAGCTTCGACAGTTTTCAGCCCCAGCATTTT CASSFDSFQPQHF
TRBJ2-5 - TRBV2 - TGTGCCAGCAGTGGCACGAAACGCGAAGAGACCCAGTACTTC CASSGTKREETQYF
TRBJ2-6 once TRBV7-9 TRBD2 TGTGCCAGCAGCTTTAGCGGGAGGCTCGCCGGGGCCAACGTCCTGACTTTC CASSFSGRLAGANVLTF
TRBJ1-2 - TRBV5-8 TRBD1 TGTGCCAGCAGCTCAGACCGGGACAGGAGCCACTCCAACTATGGCTACACCTTC CASSSDRDRSHSNYGYTF
TRBJ1-2 - TRBV7-6 - TGTGCCAGCAGCTCCACCCGAGGGGGGGGCTATGGCTACACCTTC CASSSTRGGGYGYTF
TRBJ1-6 - TRBV7-2 - TGTGCCAGCTACGGGATAGATAATTCACCCCTCCACTTT CASYGIDNSPLHF
TRBJ2-2 - TRBV7-2 TRBD2 TGTGCCAGCAGCTTACTAGCGGGAGGTGGGGAGCTGTTTTTT CASSLLAGGGELFF
TRBJ1-2 - TRBV6-4 - TGTGCCAGCAGTGACGACGGAGCAAGCTATGGCTACACCTTC CASSDDGASYGYTF
TRBJ2-7 - TRBV9 - TGTGCCAGCAGCGTGTCAGAGTCACTACCCTACGAGCAGTACTTC CASSVSESLPYEQYF